The source of this T cell receptor beta chain is a study of CD8 T cells in ankylosing spondylitis. Study-wide results and caveats: Clones tied to disease were said to be significantly enriched in matched ankylosing spondylitis synovial fluid.

In its sample, this clonotype was seen many times. Its antigen is not identified. Researchers built TCR beta libraries using quantitative 5'-RACE with molecular barcodes. TCRdb reanalysed the 5' RACE reads using MiXCR and keeps one entry per CDR3 protein. The sample consists of 150,000 to 200,000 distinct CDR3 sequences, 18% of them appearing once. The trim removed 6 bases at V and 3 bases at J, leaving 5 bases unmatched. There are 13 residues in the CDR3. Germline loops: CDR1 SQVTM, CDR2 ANQGSEA. V and J are TRBV29-1 and TRBJ1-5; the match to TRBD1 covers 7 bases. This receptor was obtained from a male donor between 5 and 35 years old with ankylosing spondylitis or in good health (not recorded which). The material sequenced was blood, either unsorted or a sorted T cell fraction (not recorded which). The CDR3: CSVVTGSNQPQHF. CDR3 in DNA: TGCAGCGTCGTGACAGGGTCCAATCAGCCCCAGCATTTT.